The next 26 T cell receptor beta chains were all read from a single sample in a study of cytomegalovirus exposure and HLA in healthy donors. PCR amplification relied on 60 Vbeta primers (plus 13 Jbeta primers). Sequenced by immunoSEQ multiplex PCR; TCRdb stores in-frame clones only, minus some. The profile shows some 110,000 clones, around three quarters of them singletons. What was sequenced was PBMCs. These receptors were obtained from a man younger than 40 in good health and CMV-seropositive.

To note about this clone: The same CDR3 arises from other DNA sequences in this sample as well. The chain employs TRBV29-1 and TRBJ1-1; TRBD1 agrees at 9 bases. Germline values: CDR1 SQVTM, CDR2 ANQGSEA. Trimming cost V 0 bases and J 1 base; bases outside gene matches: 0. CDR3 length: 14 amino acids. CDR3 residues: CSVEETGGNTEAFF. CDR3 bases: TGCAGCGTTGAAGAGACAGGGGGGAACACTGAAGCTTTCTTT.

In its sample, this clone was seen a few times. The rearrangement links TRBV6-5 to TRBJ2-3, with TRBD2 matching 7 bases. This CDR3 has 16 amino acids. Trimming cost V 4 bases and J 2 bases; bases outside gene matches: 9. Per germline, CDR1 MNHEY and CDR2 SVGAGI. This CDR3 reads CASSSPPRDYTDTQYF. The DNA for the CDR3 is TGTGCCAGCAGTTCTCCCCCAAGGGACTACACAGATACGCAGTATTTT.

The J gene is TRBJ2-1, the V gene TRBV7-8, with 7 positions matching TRBD2. The CDR3 runs 15 residues. The V segment lost 1 base and the J segment 4 bases; nucleotides outside the gene matches: 4. Germline-derived CDR1 and CDR2 are SGHVS and FQNEAQ. CDR3 region: CASSLGLARYNEQFF. CDR3 bases: TGTGCCAGCAGCTTAGGACTAGCCAGGTACAATGAGCAGTTCTTC. Drawing the rest from reference TRBV7-8 and TRBJ2-1, the complete variable domain is GAGVSQSPRYKVAKRGQDVALRCDPISGHVSLFWYQQALGQGPEFLTYFQNEAQLDKSGLPSDRFFAERPEGSVSTLKIQRTQQEDSAVYLCASSLGLARYNEQFFGPGTRLTVL.

The chain joins TRBV2 to TRBJ2-2; weak D call: TRBD2 (5 bases). Between the trimmed V and J ends, which lost 4 bases and 0 bases, there was a span of 9 bases. The length of the CDR3 is 15 residues. Germline loops: CDR1 SNHLY, CDR2 FYNNEI. The CDR3, as DNA: TGTGCCAGCAGTGTCGGGGATGCGAACACCGGGGAGCTGTTTTTT. Encoded protein: CASSVGDANTGELFF.

This clone has just a few counts. The rearrangement uses TRBV6-5 and TRBJ1-6, with 8 bases lining up with TRBD1. The length of the CDR3 is 15 residues. Per the germline V gene, CDR1 is MNHEY and CDR2 is SVGAGI. V gave up 0 bases and J gave up 8 bases; unmatched junction bases: 3. The DNA for the CDR3 is TGTGCCAGCAGTTACTCGGACAGGGCGTATTCACCCCTCCACTTT. Amino acids: CASSYSDRAYSPLHF.

The chain uses TRBV11-2 and TRBJ2-2; the match to TRBD1 covers 8 bases. Germline V CDR1 and CDR2: SGHAT, FQNNGV. V shed 3 bases and J 6 bases; nucleotides not matched to a gene: 9. The CDR3 contains 16 residues. CDR3 sequence (DNA): TGTGCCAGCAGCTTTGGCAGGGGGCGGGCCGCCGGGGAGCTGTTTTTT. Its translation: CASSFGRGRAAGELFF.

CDR3 sequence: CASGAGAATDTQYF. Here the CDR3 DNA reads TGTGCCAGCGGAGCGGGGGCAGCCACAGATACGCAGTATTTT. The genes are TRBV11-2 and TRBJ2-3; 8 positions agree with TRBD2. Germline V CDR1 and CDR2: SGHAT, FQNNGV. This CDR3 has 14 residues. J was trimmed by 2 bases and V by 8 bases; bases with no gene match: 6.

The chain recombines TRBV19 with TRBJ1-1, with 7 bases aligning to TRBD1. The trim removed 6 bases at V and 3 bases at J, leaving 7 bases unmatched. The V gene's germline CDR1 is LNHDA and CDR2 SQIVND (reference sequence). CDR3 size: 14 residues. This CDR3 is CASRTRDSYTEAFF. The CDR3 DNA reads TGTGCCAGTAGGACCCGGGACAGCTACACTGAAGCTTTCTTT. The full variable domain, completed using reference TRBV19 and TRBJ1-1, is DGGITQSPKYLFRKEGQNVTLSCEQNLNHDAMYWYRQDPGQGLRLIYYSQIVNDFQKGDIAEGYSVSREKKESFPLTVTSAQKNPTAFYLCASRTRDSYTEAFFGQGTRLTVV.

This clone was seen many times. The chain carries TRBV4-3 and TRBJ2-5; possible D gene TRBD2, 7 bases. V lost 5 bases, J lost 5 bases, and 15 bases lay in between. Germline lookup yields CDR1 LGHNA and CDR2 YSLEER. The CDR3 covers 14 residues. Here the CDR3 reads CASSGGGSKETQYF. The CDR3 bases are TGCGCCAGCAGCGGCGGGGGCTCGAAGGAGACCCAGTACTTC.

The chain links TRBV9 to TRBJ1-6; D ambiguous. Between the trimmed V and J ends, which lost 3 bases and 7 bases, there was a span of 14 bases. The V gene's germline CDR1 is SGDLS and CDR2 YYNGEE. The CDR3 has 15 amino acids. The CDR3 nucleotides are TGTGCCAGCAGCGAGACGGGTAGGGAGAATTCACCCCTCCACTTT. Translated: CASSETGRENSPLHF.

As DNA, the CDR3 is TGCGCCAGCAGCTCTGCGGGGGATGAGCAGTTCTTC. This gives the protein CASSSAGDEQFF. This chain links TRBV5-1 with TRBJ2-1; TRBD2 matches at 7 bases. The ends lost 3 bases at V and 8 bases at J; junction bases unmatched: 2. Looked up from germline, CDR1 is SGHRS and CDR2 is YFSETQ. The CDR3 is 12 amino acids.

V and J are TRBV30 and TRBJ2-3; D might be TRBD1 (6 bases). Trimming shortened V by 2 bases and J by 3 bases, and 12 bases separated the two germline ends. The CDR3 is 14 amino acids. CDR1 is GTSNPN, CDR2 SVGIG, per germline (reference sequence). CDR3 nucleotides: TGTGCCTGGAGTCAGGGGAGTCGTACAGATACGCAGTATTTT. The encoded protein is CAWSQGSRTDTQYF.

About this clone: One end of the junction is discordant with germline, which a read error may explain. The rearrangement uses TRBV6-5 and TRBJ1-2; 8 bases map to TRBD1. There are 13 residues in the CDR3. Germline V CDR1 and CDR2: MNHEY, SVGAGI. CDR3 coding DNA: TGTGCCAGCAGTCCCGACAGGGGAGGTGGCTACCCCTTC. It specifies CASSPDRGGGYPF.

V is TRBV10-1 and J is TRBJ1-4; D not resolved. The CDR3 is made up of 14 amino acids. Germline V lookup: CDR1 WNHNN, CDR2 SYGVQD (reference sequence). V lost 3 bases and J lost 10, with 15 bases in between. CDR3 sequence reads: CASSEGGRNGKLFF. CDR3 coding DNA: TGCGCCAGCAGTGAAGGTGGGAGGAACGGAAAACTGTTTTTT.

This clone was counted a few times. The chain joins TRBV28 to TRBJ1-5; D perhaps matches TRBD1 (5 bases). Germline V gene lookup returns CDR1 MDHEN and CDR2 SYDVKM. This CDR3 has 13 amino acids. V dropped 11 bases and J dropped 4 bases, with 15 bases sitting between them. The CDR3 sequence: CAGGLSGNQPQHF. In nucleotides, the CDR3 is TGTGCCGGGGGACTTTCCGGGAATCAGCCCCAGCATTTT. Drawing the rest from reference TRBV28 and TRBJ1-5, the complete variable domain is DVKVTQSSRYLVKRTGEKVFLECVQDMDHENMFWYRQDPGLGLRLIYFSYDVKMKEKGDIPEGYSVSREKKERFSLILESASTNQTSMYLCAGGLSGNQPQHFGDGTRLSIL.

In DNA, the CDR3 is TGCGCCAGCAGCGCCGGGACTGTCCCCTACAATGAGCAGTTCTTC. Amino acid sequence: CASSAGTVPYNEQFF. This chain links TRBV4-3 with TRBJ2-1; possible D gene TRBD2, 6 bases. Deletions cut 5 bases from V and 2 bases from J, with 13 bases between. This CDR3 comprises 15 residues. Germline values: CDR1 LGHNA, CDR2 YSLEER.

The rearrangement uses TRBV27 and TRBJ1-5; tentative D call: TRBD1 (5 bases). This CDR3 contains 14 residues. V was cut by 2 bases and J by 4 bases, with 9 bases left in between. Germline V gene data show CDR1 as MNHEY and CDR2 as SMNVEV (reference sequence). CDR3 nucleotide sequence: TGTGCCAGCAGTTTAACAGGTACTAATCAGCCCCAGCATTTT. It specifies CASSLTGTNQPQHF.

The J gene is TRBJ2-7, the V gene TRBV13; TRBD1 matches at 9 bases. The V and J ends lost 5 bases and 5 bases, in that order; junction bases with no gene match: 7. In germline, CDR1 is PRHDT, CDR2 FYEKMQ (reference sequence). The CDR3 has 14 residues. CDR3 sequence reads: CASSGRTGANEQYF. The CDR3 DNA is TGTGCCAGCAGCGGCCGGACAGGGGCGAACGAGCAGTACTTC.

The chain couples TRBV6-6 to TRBJ2-1; D remains ambiguous. Trimming pared 0 bases from V and 2 bases from J, leaving 5 bases between. The germline V gene encodes CDR1 MNHNY and CDR2 SVGAGI (reference sequence). The CDR3 sequence is 14 residues long. CDR3 residues: CASSYSRPYNEQFF. CDR3 coding DNA: TGTGCCAGCAGTTACTCGCGGCCCTACAATGAGCAGTTCTTC.

The chain is built from TRBV19 and TRBJ1-1, with 7 bases that match TRBD1. The trim removed 3 bases at V and 1 base at J, leaving 5 bases unmatched. There are 15 residues in the CDR3. Germline lookup yields CDR1 LNHDA and CDR2 SQIVND (reference sequence). The CDR3: CASSMATGPNTEAFF. In nucleotides, the CDR3 is TGTGCCAGTAGTATGGCGACAGGGCCGAACACTGAAGCTTTCTTT.

This clone has ten or more counts. J is TRBJ1-2 and V is TRBV7-9; D might be TRBD1 (6 bases). The germline V and J ends were trimmed by 5 bases and 5 bases, with 18 bases remaining between them. This CDR3 spans 15 amino acids. Germline values: CDR1 SEHNR, CDR2 FQNEAQ (reference sequence). CDR3 nucleotide sequence: TGTGCCAGCAGCCCGAGCCGAGGGACAATGTATGGCTACACCTTC. Translated: CASSPSRGTMYGYTF.

The V call is TRBV19, the J call TRBJ1-6, with a possible D match to TRBD1 (5 bases). Per the germline V gene, CDR1 is LNHDA and CDR2 is SQIVND (reference sequence). This CDR3 is built from 14 residues. Trimming took off 3 bases at V and 9 bases at J, with 12 bases between the two ends. The CDR3 bases are TGTGCCAGTAGTATTAATCAGGGTGGTTCACCCCTCCACTTT. It is translated as CASSINQGGSPLHF.

This clone was detected only a few times. This sequence joins TRBV2 and TRBJ1-1; D is unclear. In germline, CDR1 is SNHLY, CDR2 FYNNEI. There are 16 residues in the CDR3. The ends were cut back, 2 bases at V and 4 bases at J, with 17 bases in the middle. This chain's CDR3 is CASSEWRRPGVTEAFF. CDR3 in DNA: TGTGCCAGCAGTGAATGGAGGAGGCCCGGGGTCACTGAAGCTTTCTTT. Drawing the rest from reference TRBV2 and TRBJ1-1, the complete variable domain is EPEVTQTPSHQVTQMGQEVILRCVPISNHLYFYWYRQILGQKVEFLVSFYNNEISEKSEIFDDQFSVERPDGSNFTLKIRSTKLEDSAMYFCASSEWRRPGVTEAFFGQGTRLTVV.

The rearrangement joins TRBV7-9 to TRBJ1-4; 8 bases match TRBD1. The CDR3 loop spans 14 amino acids. Germline V gene sequence: CDR1 SEHNR, CDR2 FQNEAQ (reference sequence). Trimming cost V 5 bases and J 5 bases; bases outside gene matches: 4. CDR3: CASSPTGENEKLFF. As DNA, the CDR3 is TGTGCCAGCAGCCCGACAGGGGAAAATGAAAAACTGTTTTTT.

This clone came up a few times. The chain uses TRBV28 and TRBJ1-1; D remains unclear. In germline, CDR1 is MDHEN, CDR2 SYDVKM. The CDR3 loop spans 13 amino acids. The V end lost 6 bases, the J end lost 4 bases, and 12 bases lay between the germline ends. CDR3 sequence reads: CASSTARSTEAFF. In DNA, the CDR3 is TGTGCCAGCAGCACCGCGAGATCCACTGAAGCTTTCTTT.

This clone has only a few counts. The chain has TRBV2 and TRBJ1-5, with D uncertain. Per the germline V gene, CDR1 is SNHLY and CDR2 is FYNNEI. The V gene lost 5 bases and the J gene lost 7 bases, with 12 bases spanning the gap. The CDR3 spans 13 residues. As DNA, the CDR3 is TGTGCCAGCAGTACGGGGAGCGGACAGCCCCAGCATTTT. Amino acids: CASSTGSGQPQHF.